Shown below are 23 T cell receptor beta chains from a single sample sequenced in a study of human T cells and chemical hapten exposure (dated by TCRdb to the early 2020s). Library preparation was by RACE. Sequencing used a NextSeq 500. TCRdb trimmed public reads at Q25 via fastp, called clones via MiXCR and kept in-frame beta chains. Here each entry gathers all rows of one CDR3 protein and keeps the most common genes and DNA. The sample table records 25,000 to 35,000 distinct CDR3 sequences; 6.5% to 8.5% of these occur just once. The ten largest clonotypes hold almost 10% of the sample. Explained via the paper, the time point label denotes: healthy volunteer bleed at 2 weeks. Total RNA was extracted from unfractionated whole blood collected in Tempus Blood RNA tubes. Input material: whole blood. These receptors all stem from a human donor in good health. Some clones in this sample may be carry-over from other donors' samples.

This clonotype was seen many times. The chain recombines TRBV20-1 with TRBJ2-7; no clear D. Germline CDR1 reads DFQATT; CDR2 reads SNEGSKA (reference sequence). Trimming pared 4 bases from V and 5 bases from J, leaving 6 bases between. This CDR3 spans 10 amino acids. The CDR3 coding sequence is TGCAGTGCTAAGGATCACGAGCAGTACTTC. It encodes CSAKDHEQYF.

The chain is built from TRBV27 and TRBJ2-1; 9 nucleotides align to TRBD1. With 5 bases clipped from V and 1 base from J, the junction kept 12 bases outside the gene matches. Germline assignment: CDR1 MNHEY and CDR2 SMNVEV (reference sequence). This CDR3 contains 18 residues. CDR3 sequence: CASSHGTGKGGSYNEQFF. The DNA of the CDR3 is TGTGCCAGCAGTCACGGGACAGGGAAAGGTGGGTCCTACAATGAGCAGTTCTTC.

This clonotype occurred a few times. J is TRBJ2-7 and V is TRBV6-5, with D unresolved. The V and J ends lost 6 bases and 2 bases respectively, with 14 bases between them. This CDR3 has 14 amino acids. CDR1 is MNHEY and CDR2 is SVGAGI in the germline V gene. The CDR3 DNA sequence: TGTGCCAGCAGAGCCCAAAGGTTCCCCTACGAGCAGTACTTC. Translating gives CASRAQRFPYEQYF.

There are a few counts of this clonotype. This rearrangement joins TRBV2 to TRBJ1-3; 7 bases are a match to TRBD1. J lost 0 bases, V lost 4 bases, and 3 bases had no gene match. The germline gives CDR1 SNHLY, CDR2 FYNNEI. The CDR3 spans 15 residues. The CDR3 region is CASSGQGTSGNTIYF. DNA for the CDR3: TGTGCCAGCAGTGGACAGGGAACCTCTGGAAACACCATATATTTT.

In its sample, this clonotype was seen many times. This sequence joins TRBV27 and TRBJ1-6, with TRBD1 identical over 9 bases. After removal of 6 bases from V and 2 bases from J, the junction contained 5 bases not matched to a gene. The CDR3 is 16 amino acids. Per germline, CDR1 MNHEY and CDR2 SMNVEV (reference sequence). The CDR3 is CASRRGQGTYNSPLHF. DNA of the CDR3: TGTGCCAGCAGAAGGGGACAGGGCACCTATAATTCACCCCTCCACTTT.

This clonotype has a handful of counts. V gene TRBV13 combines with J gene TRBJ2-1, with TRBD2 matching over 7 bases. Germline CDR1 and CDR2: PRHDT and FYEKMQ (reference sequence). The CDR3 totals 14 residues. J lost 7 bases, V lost 0 bases, and 3 bases had no gene match. The CDR3 DNA sequence: TGTGCCAGCAGCTTAGGTAGCGGGTTGAATGAGCAGTTCTTC. This encodes CASSLGSGLNEQFF.

This clonotype was detected only a few times. The chain employs TRBV27 and TRBJ1-2, with D tentatively TRBD1 (6 bases). Germline V CDR1 and CDR2: MNHEY, SMNVEV (reference sequence). Trimming stripped 2 bases from V and 4 bases from J, with 17 bases between. CDR3 size: 16 residues. The DNA for the CDR3 is TGTGCCAGCAGTTTAAAGGGGGACGGAGGTTTCTATGGCTACACCTTC. Residues: CASSLKGDGGFYGYTF.

This clonotype turned up a few times. The chain links TRBV5-6 to TRBJ1-2; D not certain. V lost 0 bases, J lost 5 bases, and 14 bases lay in between. Germline loops: CDR1 SGHDT, CDR2 YYEEEE. There are 15 residues in the CDR3. Here the CDR3 reads CASSLDPGKPYGYTF. CDR3 sequence (DNA): TGTGCCAGCAGCTTGGATCCAGGCAAGCCGTATGGCTACACCTTC.

This clonotype was observed at least ten times. V gene TRBV29-1 combines with J gene TRBJ2-1; 8 nucleotides line up with TRBD2. CDR1 is SQVTM and CDR2 is ANQGSEA in the germline V gene. J was trimmed by 9 bases and V by 3 bases; bases with no gene match: 7. This CDR3 has 13 residues. CDR3 coding DNA: TGCAGCGTTGAGGCGGGGGGTCAAGGTGAGCAGTTCTTC. It codes for CSVEAGGQGEQFF.

This clonotype was found many times. J is TRBJ2-1 and V is TRBV5-1; 9 bases align to TRBD1. The ends lost 5 bases at V and 6 bases at J; junction bases unmatched: 9. The germline V gene has CDR1 SGHRS and CDR2 YFSETQ. This CDR3 comprises 15 residues. Here the CDR3 reads CASRHGQGIVNEQFF. The CDR3 DNA is TGCGCCAGCAGACATGGACAGGGGATTGTCAATGAGCAGTTCTTC.

This clonotype showed up many times. This chain connects TRBV28 to TRBJ2-3; maybe TRBD2 (6 bases). There are 14 residues in the CDR3. Trimming shortened V by 6 bases and J by 2 bases, and 12 bases separated the two germline ends. The germline V gene encodes CDR1 MDHEN and CDR2 SYDVKM. CDR3 nucleotides: TGTGCCAGCAGGCCGGGGGTCTACACAGATACGCAGTATTTT. The encoded protein is CASRPGVYTDTQYF. Complete variable domain (other parts from reference TRBV28 and TRBJ2-3): DVKVTQSSRYLVKRTGEKVFLECVQDMDHENMFWYRQDPGLGLRLIYFSYDVKMKEKGDIPEGYSVSREKKERFSLILESASTNQTSMYLCASRPGVYTDTQYFGPGTRLTVL.

This clonotype has ten or more counts. The J gene is TRBJ1-2, the V gene TRBV19; possible D gene TRBD1, 6 bases. In germline, CDR1 is LNHDA, CDR2 SQIVND (reference sequence). The CDR3 is 15 amino acids. The V gene lost 3 bases and the J gene lost 4 bases, with 15 bases spanning the gap. The CDR3 is CASSIQAGDGYGYTF. As DNA, the CDR3 is TGTGCCAGTAGTATTCAAGCAGGGGATGGCTATGGCTACACCTTC.

This clonotype was counted at least ten times. V gene TRBV12-3 or TRBV12-4 combines with J gene TRBJ2-1; TRBD2 matches 15 bases. The ends lost 4 bases at V and 0 bases at J; junction bases unmatched: 4. This CDR3 comprises 18 residues. CDR3: CASSWGLAGGPSYNEQFF. CDR3 bases: TGTGCCAGCAGTTGGGGACTAGCGGGAGGCCCCTCCTACAATGAGCAGTTCTTC.

A few counts support this clonotype. This sequence joins TRBV2 and TRBJ2-1, with D unclear. Per the germline V gene, CDR1 is SNHLY and CDR2 is FYNNEI. Trimming removed 4 bases from V and 5 bases from J, with 9 bases in between. The CDR3 contains 13 residues. Here the CDR3 DNA reads TGTGCCAGCAGTGGAGGACGCAACAATGAGCAGTTCTTC. Translated: CASSGGRNNEQFF.

The rearrangement joins TRBV20-1 to TRBJ2-4; D is perhaps TRBD1 (5 bases). V was trimmed by 4 bases and J by 2 bases, leaving 9 bases between them. The CDR3 has 13 residues. From germline, CDR1 is DFQATT and CDR2 SNEGSKA (reference sequence). CDR3 protein: CSATGFSKNIQYF. The CDR3 DNA sequence: TGCAGTGCTACAGGGTTCTCCAAAAACATTCAGTACTTC.

This clonotype was detected a few times. This sequence joins TRBV30 and TRBJ1-1; D is uncertain. This CDR3 contains 14 residues. Germline assignment: CDR1 GTSNPN and CDR2 SVGIG (reference sequence). V lost 2 bases, J lost 1 base, and 11 bases lay in between. This CDR3 is CAWSLGRQNTEAFF. For the CDR3, the DNA is TGTGCCTGGAGTTTAGGGCGCCAGAACACTGAAGCTTTCTTT.

This clonotype was detected ten times or more. The rearrangement uses TRBV7-2 and TRBJ2-2; 7 bases map to TRBD2. The CDR3 has 17 amino acids. CDR1 SGHTA and CDR2 FQGNSA come from the germline V gene. The V and J ends lost 5 bases and 3 bases, in that order; junction bases with no gene match: 12. The CDR3 loop reads CASSPIGGTTHTGELFF. The CDR3, as DNA: TGTGCCAGCAGCCCGATTGGGGGGACTACCCACACCGGGGAGCTGTTTTTT. The whole variable domain, filled in from reference TRBV7-2 and TRBJ2-2, reads GAGVSQSPSNKVTEKGKDVELRCDPISGHTALYWYRQSLGQGLEFLIYFQGNSAPDKSGLPSDRFSAERTGGSVSTLTIQRTQQEDSAVYLCASSPIGGTTHTGELFFGEGSRLTVL.

This clonotype was counted between two and nine times. The chain recombines TRBV28 with TRBJ2-7; D gene ambiguous. Trimming removed 4 bases from V and 0 bases from J, with 13 bases in between. The CDR3 loop spans 15 amino acids. From germline, CDR1 is MDHEN and CDR2 SYDVKM. Here the CDR3 DNA reads TGTGCCAGCAGTTCGCCCGGAAGTAGCTCCTACGAGCAGTACTTC. Its protein is CASSSPGSSSYEQYF.

This chain uses TRBV28 with TRBJ1-5; D unclear. This CDR3 contains 13 residues. In germline, CDR1 is MDHEN, CDR2 SYDVKM. The ends were cut back, 7 bases at V and 0 bases at J, with 7 bases in the middle. CDR3 DNA sequence: TGTGCCAGCACTCGCAATAGCAATCAGCCCCAGCATTTT. This translates into CASTRNSNQPQHF.

This clonotype has ten or more counts. The chain couples TRBV5-1 to TRBJ2-2; 10 positions match TRBD1. Germline V gene data show CDR1 as SGHRS and CDR2 as YFSETQ. The CDR3 covers 16 residues. V dropped 0 bases and J dropped 5; count of bases not matched to a gene: 4. CDR3 sequence reads: CASSLDPGQGTGELFF. The CDR3 DNA reads as TGCGCCAGCAGCTTGGATCCGGGACAGGGGACCGGGGAGCTGTTTTTT.

This clonotype has at least ten counts. The rearrangement joins TRBV20-1 to TRBJ2-1, with 11 nucleotides matching TRBD2. The germline gives CDR1 DFQATT, CDR2 SNEGSKA (reference sequence). J was trimmed by 4 bases and V by 6 bases; bases with no gene match: 20. This CDR3 comprises 19 residues. CDR3 sequence: CSAKVRGLAGGRGYNEQFF. Written as DNA, the CDR3 is TGCAGTGCCAAAGTTCGGGGGCTAGCGGGGGGCCGGGGGTACAATGAGCAGTTCTTC.

The rearrangement uses TRBV3-1 and TRBJ1-2; 10 bases are shared with TRBD1. CDR1 is LGHDT, CDR2 YNNKEL, per germline (reference sequence). This CDR3 is 15 amino acids long. After removal of 4 bases from V and 2 bases from J, the junction contained 4 bases not matched to a gene. The CDR3 loop is CASSPGQGRNYGYTF. In nucleotides, the CDR3 is TGTGCCAGCAGCCCGGGACAGGGGAGAAACTATGGCTACACCTTC. The full variable domain, its missing parts supplied by reference TRBV3-1 and TRBJ1-2, is DTAVSQTPKYLVTQMGNDKSIKCEQNLGHDTMYWYKQDSKKFLKIMFSYNNKELIINETVPNRFSPKSPDKAHLNLHINSLELGDSAVYFCASSPGQGRNYGYTFGSGTRLTVV.

This clonotype was observed a few times. A much larger clonotype is one base distant, so this may be a read error. The J gene is TRBJ1-4, the V gene TRBV20-1; tentative D call: TRBD1 (6 bases). CDR3 length equals 15 residues. The ends were cut back, 5 bases at V and 0 bases at J, with 13 bases in the middle. Germline values: CDR1 DFQATT, CDR2 SNEGSKA (reference sequence). CDR3 nucleotide sequence: TGCAGTGCTGGGAGGACAGCCGCAACTAATGAAAAACTGTTTTTT. Protein sequence: CSAGRTAATNEKLFF.